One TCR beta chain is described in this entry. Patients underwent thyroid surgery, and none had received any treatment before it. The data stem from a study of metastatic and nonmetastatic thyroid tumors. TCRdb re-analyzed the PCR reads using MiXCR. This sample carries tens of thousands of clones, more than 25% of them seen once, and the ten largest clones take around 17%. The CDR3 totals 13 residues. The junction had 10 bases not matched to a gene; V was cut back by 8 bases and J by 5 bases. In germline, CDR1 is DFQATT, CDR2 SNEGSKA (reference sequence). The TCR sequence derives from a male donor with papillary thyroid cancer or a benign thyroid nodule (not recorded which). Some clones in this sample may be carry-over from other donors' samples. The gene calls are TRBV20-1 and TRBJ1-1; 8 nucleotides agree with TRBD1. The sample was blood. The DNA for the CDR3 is TGCAGTTTCAAGACAGGGGCGGGGACTGAAGCTTTCTTT. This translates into CSFKTGAGTEAFF.